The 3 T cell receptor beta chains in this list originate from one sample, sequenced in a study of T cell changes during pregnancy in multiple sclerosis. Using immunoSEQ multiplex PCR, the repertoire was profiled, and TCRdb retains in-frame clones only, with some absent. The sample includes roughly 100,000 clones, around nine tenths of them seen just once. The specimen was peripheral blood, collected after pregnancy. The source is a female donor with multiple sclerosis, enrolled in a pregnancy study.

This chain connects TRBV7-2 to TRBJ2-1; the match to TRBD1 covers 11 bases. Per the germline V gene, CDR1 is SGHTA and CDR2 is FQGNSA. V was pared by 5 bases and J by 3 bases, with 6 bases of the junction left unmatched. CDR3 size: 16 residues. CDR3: CASSPAGTGGYNEQFF. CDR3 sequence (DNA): TGTGCCAGCAGCCCGGCCGGGACAGGGGGCTACAATGAGCAGTTCTTC.

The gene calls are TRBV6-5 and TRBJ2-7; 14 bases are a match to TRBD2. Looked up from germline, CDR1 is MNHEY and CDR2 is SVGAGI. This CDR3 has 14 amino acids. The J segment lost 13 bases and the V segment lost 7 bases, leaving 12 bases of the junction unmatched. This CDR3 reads CASTSQGLAGEKYF. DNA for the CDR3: TGTGCCAGCACCTCACAGGGACTAGCGGGAGAAAAATACTTC.

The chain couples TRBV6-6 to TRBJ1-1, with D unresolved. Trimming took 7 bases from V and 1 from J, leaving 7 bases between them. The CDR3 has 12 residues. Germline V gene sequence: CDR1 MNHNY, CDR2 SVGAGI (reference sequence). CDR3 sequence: CASKTENTEAFF. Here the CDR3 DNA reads TGTGCCAGCAAAACAGAGAACACTGAAGCTTTCTTT.